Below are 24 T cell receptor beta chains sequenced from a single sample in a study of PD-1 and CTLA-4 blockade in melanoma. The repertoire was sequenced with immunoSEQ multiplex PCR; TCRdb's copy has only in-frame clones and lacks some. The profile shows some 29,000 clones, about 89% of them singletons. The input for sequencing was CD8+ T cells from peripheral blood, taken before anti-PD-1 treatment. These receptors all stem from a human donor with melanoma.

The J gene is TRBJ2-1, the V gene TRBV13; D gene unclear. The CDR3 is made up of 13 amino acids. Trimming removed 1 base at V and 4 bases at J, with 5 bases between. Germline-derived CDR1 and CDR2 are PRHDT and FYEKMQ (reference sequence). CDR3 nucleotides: TGTGCCAGCAGCTTAGTCAGGTACAATGAGCAGTTCTTC. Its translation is CASSLVRYNEQFF.

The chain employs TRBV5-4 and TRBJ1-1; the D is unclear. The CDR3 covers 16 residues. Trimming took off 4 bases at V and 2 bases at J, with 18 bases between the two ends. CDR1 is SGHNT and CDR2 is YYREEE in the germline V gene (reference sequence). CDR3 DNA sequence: TGTGCCAGCAGCGTTTCTGAGGACCAGTATAACACTGAAGCTTTCTTT. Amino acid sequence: CASSVSEDQYNTEAFF.

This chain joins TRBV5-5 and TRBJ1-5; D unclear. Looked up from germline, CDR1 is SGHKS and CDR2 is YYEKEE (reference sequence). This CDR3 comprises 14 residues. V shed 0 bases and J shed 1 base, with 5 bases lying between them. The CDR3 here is CASSLDLSNQPQHF. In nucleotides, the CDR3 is TGTGCCAGCAGCTTGGACCTGAGCAATCAGCCCCAGCATTTT.

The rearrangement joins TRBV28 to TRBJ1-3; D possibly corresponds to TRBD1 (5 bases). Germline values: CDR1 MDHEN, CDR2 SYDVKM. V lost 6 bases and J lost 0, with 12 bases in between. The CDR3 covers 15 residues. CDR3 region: CASRIQDYSGNTIYF. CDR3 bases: TGTGCCAGCAGGATACAGGACTACTCTGGAAACACCATATATTTT.

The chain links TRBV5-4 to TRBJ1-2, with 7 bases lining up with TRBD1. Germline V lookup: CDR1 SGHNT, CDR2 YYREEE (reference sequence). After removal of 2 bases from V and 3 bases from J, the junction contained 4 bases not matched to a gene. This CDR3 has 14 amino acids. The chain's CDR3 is CASSLLGTDYGYTF. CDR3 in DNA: TGTGCCAGCAGCTTATTAGGGACAGACTATGGCTACACCTTC. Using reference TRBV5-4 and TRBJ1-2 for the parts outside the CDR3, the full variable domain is ETGVTQSPTHLIKTRGQQVTLRCSSQSGHNTVSWYQQALGQGPQFIFQYYREEENGRGNFPPRFSGLQFPNYSSELNVNALELDDSALYLCASSLLGTDYGYTFGSGTRLTVV.

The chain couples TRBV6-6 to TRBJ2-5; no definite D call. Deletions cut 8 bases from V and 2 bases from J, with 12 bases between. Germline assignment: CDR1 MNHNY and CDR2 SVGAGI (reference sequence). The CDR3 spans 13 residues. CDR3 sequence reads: CASFSGYQETQYF. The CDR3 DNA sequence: TGTGCCAGCTTTAGTGGGTATCAAGAGACCCAGTACTTC.

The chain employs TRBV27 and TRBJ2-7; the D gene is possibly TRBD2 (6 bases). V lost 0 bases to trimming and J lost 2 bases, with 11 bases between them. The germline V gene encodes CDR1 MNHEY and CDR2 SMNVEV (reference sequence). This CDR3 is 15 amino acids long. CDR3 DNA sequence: TGTGCCAGCAGTTTATCGTCGGGAGCCACCTACGAGCAGTACTTC. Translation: CASSLSSGATYEQYF.

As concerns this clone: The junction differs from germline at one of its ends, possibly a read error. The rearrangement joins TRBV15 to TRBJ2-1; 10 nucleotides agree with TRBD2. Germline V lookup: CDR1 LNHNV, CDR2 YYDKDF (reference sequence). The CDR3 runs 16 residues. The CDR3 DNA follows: TGTGCCACCAGCCGAGAGGGAGCGGGAGGGAAGAATGAGCAGTTCTTC. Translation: CATSREGAGGKNEQFF.

In DNA form, the CDR3 reads TGTGCCAGCAGCTTAGCCACTTCCGTCCCGGACGGGGAGGGCTACACCTTC. It encodes CASSLATSVPDGEGYTF. The chain combines TRBV7-9 with TRBJ1-2; D unclear. V lost 0 bases and J lost 8, with 22 bases in between. The CDR3 consists of 17 residues. Germline V gives CDR1 SEHNR, CDR2 FQNEAQ (reference sequence).

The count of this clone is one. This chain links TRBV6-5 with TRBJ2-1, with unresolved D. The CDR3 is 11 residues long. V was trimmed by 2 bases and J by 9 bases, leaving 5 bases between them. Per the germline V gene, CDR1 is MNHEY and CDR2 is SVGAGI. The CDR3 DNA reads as TGTGCCAGCAGTTACGACGGTGAGCAGTTCTTC. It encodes CASSYDGEQFF.

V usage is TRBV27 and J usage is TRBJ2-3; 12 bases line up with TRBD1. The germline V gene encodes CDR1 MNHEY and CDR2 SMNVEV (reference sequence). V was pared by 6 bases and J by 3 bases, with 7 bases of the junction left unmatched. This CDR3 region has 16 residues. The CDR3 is CASRGQGASLTDTQYF. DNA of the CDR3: TGTGCCAGCAGGGGACAGGGGGCATCATTGACAGATACGCAGTATTTT.

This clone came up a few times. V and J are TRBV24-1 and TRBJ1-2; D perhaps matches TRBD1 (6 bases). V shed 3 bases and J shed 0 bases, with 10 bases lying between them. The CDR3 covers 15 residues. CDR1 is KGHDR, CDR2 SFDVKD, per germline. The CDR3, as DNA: TGTGCCACCAGTGATCCTGACAGGCCTAACTATGGCTACACCTTC. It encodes CATSDPDRPNYGYTF.

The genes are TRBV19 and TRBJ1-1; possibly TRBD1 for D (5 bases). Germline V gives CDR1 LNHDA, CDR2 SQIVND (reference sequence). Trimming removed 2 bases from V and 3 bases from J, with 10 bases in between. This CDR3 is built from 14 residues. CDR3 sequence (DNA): TGTGCCAGTAGTATATACGCGGGGGACACTGAAGCTTTCTTT. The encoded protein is CASSIYAGDTEAFF.

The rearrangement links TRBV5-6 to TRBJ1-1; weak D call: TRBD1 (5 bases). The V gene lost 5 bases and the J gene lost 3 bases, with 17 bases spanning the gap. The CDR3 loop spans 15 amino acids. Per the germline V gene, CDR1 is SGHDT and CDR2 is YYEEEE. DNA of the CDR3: TGTGCCAGCAGGAAGACAGCCCGGGTGGACACTGAAGCTTTCTTT. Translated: CASRKTARVDTEAFF. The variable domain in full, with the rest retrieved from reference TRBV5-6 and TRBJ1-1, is DAGVTQSPTHLIKTRGQQVTLRCSPKSGHDTVSWYQQALGQGPQFIFQYYEEEERQRGNFPDRFSGHQFPNYSSELNVNALLLGDSALYLCASRKTARVDTEAFFGQGTRLTVV.

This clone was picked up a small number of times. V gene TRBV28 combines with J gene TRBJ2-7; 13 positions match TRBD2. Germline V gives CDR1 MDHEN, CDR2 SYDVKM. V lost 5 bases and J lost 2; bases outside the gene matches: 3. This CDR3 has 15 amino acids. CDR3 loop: CASSGTSGNPYEQYF. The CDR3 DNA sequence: TGTGCCAGCAGTGGGACTAGCGGGAACCCCTACGAGCAGTACTTC.

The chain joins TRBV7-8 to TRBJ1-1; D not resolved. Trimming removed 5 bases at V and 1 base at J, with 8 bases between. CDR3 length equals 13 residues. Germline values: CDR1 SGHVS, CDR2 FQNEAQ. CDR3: CASSAEWNTEAFF. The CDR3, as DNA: TGTGCCAGCAGCGCAGAGTGGAACACTGAAGCTTTCTTT.

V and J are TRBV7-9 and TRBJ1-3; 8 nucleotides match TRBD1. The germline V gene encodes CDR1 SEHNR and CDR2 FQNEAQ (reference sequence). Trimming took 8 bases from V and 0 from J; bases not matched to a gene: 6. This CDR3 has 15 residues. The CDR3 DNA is TGTGCCAGCGGTGGACAGGGTTCCTCTGGAAACACCATATATTTT. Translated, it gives CASGGQGSSGNTIYF.

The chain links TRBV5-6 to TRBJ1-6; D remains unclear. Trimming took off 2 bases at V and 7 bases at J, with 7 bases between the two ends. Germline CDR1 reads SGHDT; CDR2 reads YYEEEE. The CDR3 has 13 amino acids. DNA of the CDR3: TGTGCCAGCAGCTTAACATCCAATTCACCCCTCCACTTT. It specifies CASSLTSNSPLHF.

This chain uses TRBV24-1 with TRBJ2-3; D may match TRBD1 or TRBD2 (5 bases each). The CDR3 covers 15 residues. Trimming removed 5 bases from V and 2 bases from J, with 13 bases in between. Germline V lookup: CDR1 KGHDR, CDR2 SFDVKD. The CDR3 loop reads CATSVEGSDTDTQYF. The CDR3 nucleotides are TGTGCCACCAGTGTTGAGGGGTCGGACACAGATACGCAGTATTTT.

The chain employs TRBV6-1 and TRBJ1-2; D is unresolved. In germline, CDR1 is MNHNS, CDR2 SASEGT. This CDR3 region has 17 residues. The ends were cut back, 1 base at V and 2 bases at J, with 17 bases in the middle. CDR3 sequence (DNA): TGTGCCAGCAGTGAAGTGGGCAGCGTAATCTCAAACTATGGCTACACCTTC. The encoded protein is CASSEVGSVISNYGYTF.

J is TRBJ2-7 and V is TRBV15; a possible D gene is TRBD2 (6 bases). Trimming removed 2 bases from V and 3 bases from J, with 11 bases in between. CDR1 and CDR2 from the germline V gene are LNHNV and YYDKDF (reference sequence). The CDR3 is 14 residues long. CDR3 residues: CATSRRDGSYEQYF. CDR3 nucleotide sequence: TGTGCCACCAGCAGAAGGGACGGGAGCTACGAGCAGTACTTC.

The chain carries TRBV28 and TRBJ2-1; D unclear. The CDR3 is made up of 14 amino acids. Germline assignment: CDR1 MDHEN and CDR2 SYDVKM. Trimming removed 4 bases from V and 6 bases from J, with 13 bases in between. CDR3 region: CASSSPFKFNEQFF. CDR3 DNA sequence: TGTGCCAGCAGTTCCCCTTTTAAATTCAATGAGCAGTTCTTC.

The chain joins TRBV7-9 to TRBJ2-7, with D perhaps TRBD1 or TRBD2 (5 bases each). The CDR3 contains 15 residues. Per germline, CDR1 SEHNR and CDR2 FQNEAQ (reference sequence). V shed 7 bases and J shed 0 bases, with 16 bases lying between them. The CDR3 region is CASIRRDRDSYEQYF. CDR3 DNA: TGTGCCAGCATCCGCCGGGACCGAGACTCCTACGAGCAGTACTTC. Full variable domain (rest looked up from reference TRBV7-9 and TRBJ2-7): DTGVSQNPRHKITKRGQNVTFRCDPISEHNRLYWYRQTLGQGPEFLTYFQNEAQLEKSRLLSDRFSAERPKGSFSTLEIQRTEQGDSAMYLCASIRRDRDSYEQYFGPGTRLTVT.

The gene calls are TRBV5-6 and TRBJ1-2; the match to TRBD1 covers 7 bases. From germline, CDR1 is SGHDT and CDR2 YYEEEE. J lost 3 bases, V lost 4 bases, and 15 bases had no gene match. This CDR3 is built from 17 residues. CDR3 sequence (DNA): TGTGCCAGCAGCGACCGGGACAGCCATCGGAGCTACTATGGCTACACCTTC. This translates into CASSDRDSHRSYYGYTF.